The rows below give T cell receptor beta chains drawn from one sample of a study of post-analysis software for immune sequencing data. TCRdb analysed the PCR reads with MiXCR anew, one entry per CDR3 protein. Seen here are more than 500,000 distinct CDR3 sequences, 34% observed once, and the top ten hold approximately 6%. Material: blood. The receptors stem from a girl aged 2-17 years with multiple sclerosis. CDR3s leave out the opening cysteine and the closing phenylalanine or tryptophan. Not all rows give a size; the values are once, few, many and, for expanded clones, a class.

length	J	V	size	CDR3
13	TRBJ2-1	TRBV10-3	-	AISEPSGGAYEQF
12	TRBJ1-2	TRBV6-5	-	ASSYRQGLYGYT
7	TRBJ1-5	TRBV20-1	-	REVMPRH
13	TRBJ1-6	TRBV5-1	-	ASSLAVLPRSPLH
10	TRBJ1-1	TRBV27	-	ASSQWGSEAF
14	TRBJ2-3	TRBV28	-	ATNSGDRDGADTQY
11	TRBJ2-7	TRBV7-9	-	ASSSRGFNEQY
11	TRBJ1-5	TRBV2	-	ASSEYLDQPQH
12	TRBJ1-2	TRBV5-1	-	ASSSTGGEDGYT
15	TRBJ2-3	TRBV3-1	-	ASSQGARTGLADTQY
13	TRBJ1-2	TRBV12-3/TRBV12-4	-	ASSSVGGSIYGYT
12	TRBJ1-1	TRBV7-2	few	ASSLVGGSTEAF
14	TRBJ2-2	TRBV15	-	ATSRPRLAGPGELF
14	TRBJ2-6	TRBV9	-	ASSVEILPGANVLT
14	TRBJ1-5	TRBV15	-	ATSRDTRERNQPRH
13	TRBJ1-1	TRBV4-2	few	ASSQLDRGGTEAF
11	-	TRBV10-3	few	AITAGQGYEQY
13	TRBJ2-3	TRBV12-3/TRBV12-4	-	ASSSGVLGTDTQY
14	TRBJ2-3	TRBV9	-	ASSKGTSGVTDTQY
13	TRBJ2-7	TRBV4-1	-	ASNHVGTEAYEQY
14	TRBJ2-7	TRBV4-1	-	ASSQTSRVSTYEQY
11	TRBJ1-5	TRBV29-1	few	SVEFALDQPQH
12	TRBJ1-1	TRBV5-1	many	ASSLDPGNTEAF
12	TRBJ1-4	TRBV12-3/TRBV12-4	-	ASQDRPRYEKLF